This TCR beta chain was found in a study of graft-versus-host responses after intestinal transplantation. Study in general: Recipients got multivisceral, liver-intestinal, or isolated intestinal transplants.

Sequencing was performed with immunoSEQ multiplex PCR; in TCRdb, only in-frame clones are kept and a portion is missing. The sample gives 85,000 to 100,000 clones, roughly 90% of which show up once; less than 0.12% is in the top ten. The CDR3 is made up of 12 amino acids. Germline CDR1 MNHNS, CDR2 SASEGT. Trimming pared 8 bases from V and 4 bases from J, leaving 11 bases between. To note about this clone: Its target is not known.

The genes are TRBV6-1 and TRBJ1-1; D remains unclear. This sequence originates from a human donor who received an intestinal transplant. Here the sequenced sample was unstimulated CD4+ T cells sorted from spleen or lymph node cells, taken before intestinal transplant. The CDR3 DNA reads TGTGCCAGCTTCGGGGAGGGCACTGAAGCTTTCTTT. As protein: CASFGEGTEAFF.